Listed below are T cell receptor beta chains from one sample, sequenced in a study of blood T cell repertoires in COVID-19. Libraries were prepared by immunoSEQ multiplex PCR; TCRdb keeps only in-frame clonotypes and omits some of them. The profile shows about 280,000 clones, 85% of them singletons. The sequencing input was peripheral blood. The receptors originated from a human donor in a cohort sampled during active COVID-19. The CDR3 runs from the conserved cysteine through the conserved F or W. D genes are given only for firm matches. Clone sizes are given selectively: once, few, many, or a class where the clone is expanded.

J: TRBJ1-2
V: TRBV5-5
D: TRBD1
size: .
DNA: TGTGCCAGCACCCCCCAGGGGGCCGGAACTAACTATGGCTACACCTTC
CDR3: CASTPQGAGTNYGYTF

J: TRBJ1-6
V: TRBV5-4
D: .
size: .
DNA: TGTGCCAGCAGCTTGGCCGGGGCGGGGACGGGGCCCCTCCACTTT
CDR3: CASSLAGAGTGPLHF

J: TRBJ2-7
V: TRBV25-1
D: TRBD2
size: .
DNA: TGTGCCAGCAGTGAACGTAGAAGCGGGAGCTCCTACGAGCAGTACTTC
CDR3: CASSERRSGSSYEQYF

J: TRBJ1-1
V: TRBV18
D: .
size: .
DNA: TGTGCCAGCTCCTTCAACGGGGGAGGGGCTGAAGCTTTCTTT
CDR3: CASSFNGGGAEAFF

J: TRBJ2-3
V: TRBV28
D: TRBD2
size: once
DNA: TGTGCCAGCAGTTTCTTGCCTAGCGGGAGCGGTGGGAGCACAGATACGCAGTATTTT
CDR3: CASSFLPSGSGGSTDTQYF

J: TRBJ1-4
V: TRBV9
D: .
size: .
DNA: TGTGCCAGCAGCGTAGACAGGCAACTTAATGAAAAACTGTTTTTT
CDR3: CASSVDRQLNEKLFF

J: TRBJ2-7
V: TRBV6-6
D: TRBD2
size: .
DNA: TGTGCCAGCAGGGACAGCGGGAGGCTGGGGGAGCAGTACTTC
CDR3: CASRDSGRLGEQYF

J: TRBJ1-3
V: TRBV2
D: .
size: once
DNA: TGTGCCAGCAGTGAAGCATCGGGGGGAAAGAACACCATATATTTT
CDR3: CASSEASGGKNTIYF

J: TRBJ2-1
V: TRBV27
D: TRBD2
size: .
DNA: TGTGCCAGCAGTAGGGGACTAGCGGGCTTAAATGAGCAGTTCTTC
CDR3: CASSRGLAGLNEQFF

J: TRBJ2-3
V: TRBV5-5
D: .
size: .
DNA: TGTGCCAGCAGCCCACGGTCTAGCACAGATACGCAGTATTTT
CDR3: CASSPRSSTDTQYF